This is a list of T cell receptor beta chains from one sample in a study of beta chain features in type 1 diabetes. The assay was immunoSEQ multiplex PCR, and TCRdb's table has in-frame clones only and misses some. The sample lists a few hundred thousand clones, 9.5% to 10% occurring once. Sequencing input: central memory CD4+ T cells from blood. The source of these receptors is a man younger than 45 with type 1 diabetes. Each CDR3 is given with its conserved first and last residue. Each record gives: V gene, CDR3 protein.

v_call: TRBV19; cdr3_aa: CASSPGQGFDEQYF
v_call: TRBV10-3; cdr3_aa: CAISESSSTPQHF
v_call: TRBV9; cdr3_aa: CASRLAGGTGELFF
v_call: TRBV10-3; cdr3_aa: CASSLTGGRNEKLFF
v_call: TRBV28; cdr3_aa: CASSLRGDGWQYF
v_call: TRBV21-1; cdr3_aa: CASSKSETQYF
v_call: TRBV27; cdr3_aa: CASSQSLTSGRSGGELFF
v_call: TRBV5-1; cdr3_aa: CASKFEGTDGYTF
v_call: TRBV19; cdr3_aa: CASRLTGDTQYF
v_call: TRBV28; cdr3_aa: CASSPGQGLAGANVLTF
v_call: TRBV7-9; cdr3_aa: CANSTGQGWGQPQHF
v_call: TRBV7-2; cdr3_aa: CASSLDPSSYNEQFF
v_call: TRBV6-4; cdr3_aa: CASSQGAGANVLTF
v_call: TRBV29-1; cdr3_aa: CSVEGGTDTQYF
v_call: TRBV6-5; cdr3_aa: CASCQRGDTQYF
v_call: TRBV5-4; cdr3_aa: CASSPTSDSYNEQFF
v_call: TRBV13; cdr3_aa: CASSRTAGGGTDTQYF
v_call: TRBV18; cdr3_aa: CASSSRGQGSYEQYF
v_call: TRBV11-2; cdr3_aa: CASSSQRNTEAFF
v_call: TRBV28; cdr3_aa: CASRPPAPSDYTF
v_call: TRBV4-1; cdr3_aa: CASSLIDREDNEQFF
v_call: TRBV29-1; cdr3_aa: CSADPQNTGELFF
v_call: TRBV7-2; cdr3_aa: CASSRTGVDYGYTF
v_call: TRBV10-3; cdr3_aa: CAISLGGPIEGYNEQFF
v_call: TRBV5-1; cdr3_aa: CASSAGTNHVDEQFF
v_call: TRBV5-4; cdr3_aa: CASSSPGQGAGYGYTF
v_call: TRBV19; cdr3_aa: CASSSRGWEGLNEQFF
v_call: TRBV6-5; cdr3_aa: CASTLQGGGYTF
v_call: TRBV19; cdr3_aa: CASSPSGAEFYEQYF
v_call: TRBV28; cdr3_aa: CASSGGPVEAFF
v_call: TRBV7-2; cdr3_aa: CASSLERQWGAQPQHF
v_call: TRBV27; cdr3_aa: CASRSGTAQPQHF
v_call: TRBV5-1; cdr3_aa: CASSLRQVNTEAFF
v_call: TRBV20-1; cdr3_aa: CSAVRGWGYTF
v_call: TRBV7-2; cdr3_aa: CASSLLAGDGETQYF
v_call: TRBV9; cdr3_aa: CASSRYGGNQPQHF
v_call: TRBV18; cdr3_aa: CASSPDRRDQPQHF
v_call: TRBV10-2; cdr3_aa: CASSALAGSTEQYF
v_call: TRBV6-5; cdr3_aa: CASSPGAAPGPQHF
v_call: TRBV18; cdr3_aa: CASSLSDTQYF
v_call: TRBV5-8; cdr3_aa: CASSPLQETQYF
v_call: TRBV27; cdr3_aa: CASRTGQGPFETQYF
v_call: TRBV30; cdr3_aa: CAWSVQDDQPQHF
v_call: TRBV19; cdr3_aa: CASSYRTGTGDYEQYF
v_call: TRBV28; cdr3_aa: CASSLKETQYF
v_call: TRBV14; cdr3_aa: CASSPGGTAPYGYTF
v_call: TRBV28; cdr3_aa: CASMGGWGNQPQHF
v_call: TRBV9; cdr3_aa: CASSEDWWPQETQYF